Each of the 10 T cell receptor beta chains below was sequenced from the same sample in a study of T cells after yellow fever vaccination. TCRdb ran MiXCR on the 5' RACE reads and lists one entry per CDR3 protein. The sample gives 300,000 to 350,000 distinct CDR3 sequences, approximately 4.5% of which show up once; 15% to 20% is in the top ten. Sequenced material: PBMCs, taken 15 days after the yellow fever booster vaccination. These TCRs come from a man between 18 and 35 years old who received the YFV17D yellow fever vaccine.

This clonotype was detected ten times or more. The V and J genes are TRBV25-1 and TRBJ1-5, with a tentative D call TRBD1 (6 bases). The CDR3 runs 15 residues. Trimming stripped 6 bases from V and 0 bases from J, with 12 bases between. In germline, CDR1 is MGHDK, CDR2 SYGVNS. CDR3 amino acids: CASRRGAYSNQPQHF. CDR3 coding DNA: TGTGCCAGCAGGCGGGGGGCCTATAGCAATCAGCCCCAGCATTTT.

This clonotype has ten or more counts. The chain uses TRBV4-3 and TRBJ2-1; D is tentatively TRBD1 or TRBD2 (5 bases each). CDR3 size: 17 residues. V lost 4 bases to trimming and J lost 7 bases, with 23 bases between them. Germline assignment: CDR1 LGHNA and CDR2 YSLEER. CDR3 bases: TGCGCCAGCAGCCGAGACAGCGGAAACTTACCAGGGAATGAGCAGTTCTTC. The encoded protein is CASSRDSGNLPGNEQFF.

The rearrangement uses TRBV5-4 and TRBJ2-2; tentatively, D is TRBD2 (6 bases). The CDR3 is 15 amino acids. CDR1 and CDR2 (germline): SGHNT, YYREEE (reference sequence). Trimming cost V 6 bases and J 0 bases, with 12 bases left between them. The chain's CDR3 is CASNGWGANTGELFF. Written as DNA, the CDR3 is TGTGCCAGCAACGGGTGGGGGGCGAACACCGGGGAGCTGTTTTTT.

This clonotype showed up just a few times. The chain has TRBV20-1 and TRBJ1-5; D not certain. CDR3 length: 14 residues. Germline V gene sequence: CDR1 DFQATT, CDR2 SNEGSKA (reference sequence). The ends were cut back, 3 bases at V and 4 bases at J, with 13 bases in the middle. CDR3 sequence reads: CSARRDIENQPQHF. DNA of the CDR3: TGCAGTGCTAGGCGAGACATCGAGAATCAGCCCCAGCATTTT.

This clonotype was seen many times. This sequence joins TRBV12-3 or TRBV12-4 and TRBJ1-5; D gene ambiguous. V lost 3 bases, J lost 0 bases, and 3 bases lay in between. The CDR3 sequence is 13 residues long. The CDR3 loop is CASSLFSNQPQHF. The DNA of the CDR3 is TGTGCCAGCAGTTTGTTTAGCAATCAGCCCCAGCATTTT.

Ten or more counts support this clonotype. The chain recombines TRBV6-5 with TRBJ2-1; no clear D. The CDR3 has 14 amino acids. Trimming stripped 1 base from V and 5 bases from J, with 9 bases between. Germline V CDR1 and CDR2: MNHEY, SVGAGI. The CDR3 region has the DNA TGTGCCAGCAGTTACTATGGTGGCCACAATGAGCAGTTCTTC. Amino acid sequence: CASSYYGGHNEQFF.

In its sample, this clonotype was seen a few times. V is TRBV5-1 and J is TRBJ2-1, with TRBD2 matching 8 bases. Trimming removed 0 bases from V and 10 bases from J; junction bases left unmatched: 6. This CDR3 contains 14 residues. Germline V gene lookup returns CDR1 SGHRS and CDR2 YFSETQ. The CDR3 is CASSLVAGTREQFF. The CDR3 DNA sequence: TGCGCCAGCAGCTTGGTAGCGGGGACGCGGGAGCAGTTCTTC.

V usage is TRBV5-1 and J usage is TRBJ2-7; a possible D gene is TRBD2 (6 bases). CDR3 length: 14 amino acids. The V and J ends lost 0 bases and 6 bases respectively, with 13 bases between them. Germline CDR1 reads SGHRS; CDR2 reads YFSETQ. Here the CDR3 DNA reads TGCGCCAGCAGCTTGGCCAGCCCCGGGGGCGAGCAGTACTTC. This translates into CASSLASPGGEQYF.

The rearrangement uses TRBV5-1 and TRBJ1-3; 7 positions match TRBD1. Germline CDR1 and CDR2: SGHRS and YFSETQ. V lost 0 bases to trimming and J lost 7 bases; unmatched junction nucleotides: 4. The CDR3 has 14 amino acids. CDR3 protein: CASSLDTGENTIYF. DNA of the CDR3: TGCGCCAGCAGCTTGGATACAGGGGAGAACACCATATATTTT.

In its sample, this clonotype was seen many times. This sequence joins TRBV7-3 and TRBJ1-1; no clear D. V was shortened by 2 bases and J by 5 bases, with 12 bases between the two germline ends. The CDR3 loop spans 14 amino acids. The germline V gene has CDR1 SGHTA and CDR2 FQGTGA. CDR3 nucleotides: TGTGCCAGCAGCTTAGGGCCGGGTGGGACTGAAGCTTTCTTT. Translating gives CASSLGPGGTEAFF.